This T cell receptor (beta chain) originates from a study of blood T cells in healthy people across ages. As concerns this clonotype: Its antigen remains unknown.

Together with a sample-barcoded 5' primer, a J-beta primer mix was included in a second PCR lasting about 7 to 11 cycles. Using its own MiXCR run on the 5' RACE reads, TCRdb lists one record per CDR3 protein. The repertoire includes over a million distinct CDR3 sequences, approximately 43% of them detected once, and about 4% sits in the top ten. Study-level results: The authors considered diversity estimates from one million T cells to be underestimates.

The specimen was blood. The sequence came from a woman aged 18-35 years in good health.

The CDR3 region has the DNA TGTGCCAGCAGCCGGCGAGGTAGCGGGAGCTCCTACGAGCAGTACTTC. This sequence encodes CASSRRGSGSSYEQYF. The chain has TRBV7-2 and TRBJ2-7, with 9 bases lining up with TRBD2. The V gene end was trimmed by 5 bases and the J gene end by 0 bases; junction bases not matched to a gene: 8. This CDR3 comprises 16 residues. Germline assignment: CDR1 SGHTA and CDR2 FQGNSA.